Sequencing of this T cell receptor beta chain was carried out in a study of tumor and adjacent non-tumor tissue in lung cancer. Three rounds of nested PCR, following a modified ARM-PCR protocol, produced the TCRbeta library. TCRdb processed the multiplex PCR reads anew with MiXCR; each CDR3 protein has one entry. The profile shows about 110,000 distinct CDR3 sequences, roughly 75% of them singletons. This sample's RNA came from whole unsorted tissue. This CDR3 is 13 amino acids long. Germline V gives CDR1 MNHEY, CDR2 SVGAGI. V was cut by 6 bases and J by 7 bases, with 13 bases left in between. The chain couples TRBV6-5 to TRBJ1-3; no definite D call. Sequencing used lung tumor tissue. The sequence was collected from a woman aged 60-70 years with non-small cell lung cancer. The CDR3 coding sequence is TGTGCCAGCAGGAGCCCCTCTCGTAACACCATATATTTT. Translated, it gives CASRSPSRNTIYF.